What follows are 27 T cell receptor beta chains derived from one specimen sequenced in a study of blood T cell repertoires in COVID-19. The table came from immunoSEQ multiplex PCR; TCRdb's copy has only in-frame clones and leaves some out. This table has about 15,000 clones, approximately 84% appearing once. Material: peripheral blood. Receptors were obtained from a human donor in a cohort sampled during active COVID-19.

V and J are TRBV12-3 or TRBV12-4 and TRBJ1-2; maybe TRBD1 (5 bases). There are 13 residues in the CDR3. Between the trimmed V and J ends, which lost 5 bases and 4 bases, there was a span of 11 bases. The CDR3 DNA is TGTGCCAGCAGTATCGGGGGGGGCTATGGCTACACCTTC. Amino acids: CASSIGGGYGYTF.

This clone came up once. As DNA, the CDR3 is TGTGCCAGCAGCTCGATAGGACAGCGGGGGGGGGTGCAGTTCTTC. Protein sequence: CASSSIGQRGGVQFF. This chain connects TRBV7-6 to TRBJ2-1; 10 positions agree with TRBD2. Per germline, CDR1 SGHVS and CDR2 FNYEAQ. The J segment lost 12 bases and the V segment lost 4 bases, leaving 12 bases of the junction unmatched. The CDR3 has 15 residues.

The chain recombines TRBV19 with TRBJ2-5, with a possible D match to TRBD2 (6 bases). V was cut by 5 bases and J by 6 bases, with 16 bases left in between. CDR3 length: 14 residues. Germline loops: CDR1 LNHDA, CDR2 SQIVND (reference sequence). In DNA, the CDR3 is TGTGCCAGTAGTGCCCCTAGCGATTTAAAGACCCAGTACTTC. This gives the protein CASSAPSDLKTQYF.

The chain joins TRBV4-3 to TRBJ2-7; 8 bases map to TRBD1. Germline V gives CDR1 LGHNA, CDR2 YSLEER. The CDR3 has 16 amino acids. V dropped 1 base and J dropped 6; count of bases not matched to a gene: 11. CDR3 region: CASSQAPQGVVGEQYF. The CDR3 DNA reads TGCGCCAGCAGCCAAGCCCCACAGGGGGTAGTCGGCGAGCAGTACTTC.

V is TRBV11-1 and J is TRBJ1-1; TRBD1 matches 11 bases. CDR1 is SGHAT and CDR2 is FQDESV in the germline V gene (reference sequence). The CDR3 is 14 residues long. V lost 5 bases and J lost 5; bases outside the gene matches: 4. Here the CDR3 reads CASSRTGGRTEAFF. DNA of the CDR3: TGTGCCAGCAGCCGGACAGGGGGCAGGACTGAAGCTTTCTTT. Supplemented by reference TRBV11-1 and TRBJ1-1, the full variable domain reads EAEVAQSPRYKITEKSQAVAFWCDPISGHATLYWYRQILGQGPELLVQFQDESVVDDSQLPKDRFSAERLKGVDSTLKIQPAELGDSAMYLCASSRTGGRTEAFFGQGTRLTVV.

CDR3 sequence (DNA): TGTGCCAGCAGTTTGAGGGCTGGAGGTAGCATCCAAGAGACCCAGTACTTC. Protein: CASSLRAGGSIQETQYF. The V gene is TRBV27, the J gene TRBJ2-5; D possibly corresponds to TRBD2 (5 bases). CDR3 length equals 17 residues. Germline loops: CDR1 MNHEY, CDR2 SMNVEV (reference sequence). V gave up 3 bases and J gave up 1 base, with 18 bases separating them.

The gene calls are TRBV29-1 and TRBJ2-7; TRBD1 aligns across 10 bases. This CDR3 comprises 14 residues. Germline V gene sequence: CDR1 SQVTM, CDR2 ANQGSEA. The V segment lost 3 bases and the J segment 1 base; nucleotides outside the gene matches: 3. In DNA form, the CDR3 reads TGCAGCGTTGATGGACAGGGGGGTTCCTACGAGCAGTACTTC. It specifies CSVDGQGGSYEQYF.

The genes are TRBV19 and TRBJ2-3; TRBD1 agrees at 8 bases. The CDR3 length is 16 residues. Germline trimming cut 3 bases from V and 0 bases from J; bases unmatched to any gene: 5. Germline V gene data show CDR1 as LNHDA and CDR2 as SQIVND (reference sequence). The CDR3 loop is CASSIDRGYSTDTQYF. CDR3 in DNA: TGTGCCAGTAGTATTGACAGGGGCTACAGCACAGATACGCAGTATTTT.

This chain links TRBV7-3 with TRBJ2-7, with 13 bases lining up with TRBD2. With V trimmed by 6 bases and J by 7 bases, 9 bases remained unmatched. The CDR3 extends over 15 amino acids. Per the germline V gene, CDR1 is SGHTA and CDR2 is FQGTGA. CDR3 nucleotides: TGTGCCAGCAGTTTTGGACTAGCGGGAGTCGGAGAGCAGTACTTC. It is translated as CASSFGLAGVGEQYF.

The V call is TRBV25-1, the J call TRBJ1-2; D is possibly TRBD1 (5 bases). Germline V gene data show CDR1 as MGHDK and CDR2 as SYGVNS. There are 13 residues in the CDR3. V was trimmed by 4 bases and J by 4 bases, leaving 10 bases between them. The CDR3 DNA sequence: TGTGCCAGCAGTGCAGCCGACAGCTATGGCTACACCTTC. Its protein product is CASSAADSYGYTF.

The V and J genes are TRBV7-2 and TRBJ1-5; D is unclear. The V end lost 6 bases, the J end lost 3 bases, and 9 bases lay between the germline ends. The CDR3 consists of 13 residues. The germline CDR1 and CDR2 sequences are SGHTA and FQGNSA. CDR3 loop: CASSPSTNQPQHF. CDR3 nucleotide sequence: TGTGCCAGCAGTCCTAGCACCAATCAGCCCCAGCATTTT.

The table lists this clone with a few counts. The chain employs TRBV29-1 and TRBJ2-5; possible D gene TRBD1, 6 bases. Germline CDR1 and CDR2: SQVTM and ANQGSEA. The V gene lost 6 bases and the J gene lost 1 base, with 9 bases spanning the gap. The CDR3 loop spans 12 amino acids. CDR3 region: CSVQGLQETQYF. The DNA for the CDR3 is TGCAGCGTGCAGGGGCTCCAAGAGACCCAGTACTTC.

The CDR3 DNA reads TGTGCCAGCAACCCCACCGGGACACTAGCCTACAATGAGCAGTTCTTC. This codes for CASNPTGTLAYNEQFF. The chain is built from TRBV5-4 and TRBJ2-1; D is perhaps TRBD1 (6 bases). There are 16 residues in the CDR3. Per germline, CDR1 SGHNT and CDR2 YYREEE (reference sequence). V gave up 6 bases and J gave up 2 bases, with 18 bases separating them.

The CDR3 is CASSQAHERAAVDTEAFF. CDR3 DNA: TGTGCCAGCAGCCAAGCCCACGAGCGGGCGGCCGTAGACACTGAAGCTTTCTTT. The chain couples TRBV3-1 (or the pseudogene TRBV3-2) to TRBJ1-1; D unclear. The V gene lost 1 base and the J gene lost 3 bases, with 21 bases spanning the gap. From germline, CDR1 is LGHDT and CDR2 YNNKEL (reference sequence). This CDR3 spans 18 amino acids.

This clone was seen once. J is TRBJ2-7 and V is TRBV28, with 8 bases fitting TRBD2. V lost 7 bases and J lost 0; bases outside the gene matches: 5. This CDR3 contains 14 residues. CDR1 is MDHEN and CDR2 is SYDVKM in the germline V gene. CDR3 coding DNA: TGTGCCAGCAAGCGGGGGACGAGCTCCTACGAGCAGTACTTC. Translation gives CASKRGTSSYEQYF.

The rearrangement uses TRBV28 and TRBJ1-6, with 7 bases identical to TRBD1. This CDR3 spans 14 amino acids. The germline gives CDR1 MDHEN, CDR2 SYDVKM. Trimming removed 6 bases from V and 10 bases from J; junction bases left unmatched: 9. The CDR3 DNA sequence: TGTGCCAGCAGCCTGACCCAGGGGGGATCACCCCTCCACTTT. It is translated as CASSLTQGGSPLHF.

Points on this clone: The germline gene is not matched at one end of the junction; a read error may be the cause. The V gene is TRBV29-1, the J gene TRBJ2-1, with TRBD1 matching 8 bases. Germline CDR1 is SQVTM and CDR2 is ANQGSEA. The CDR3 contains 11 residues. In DNA form, the CDR3 reads TGTCGGACAGGGTCTGTAGATGAGCAGTTCTTC. It translates to CRTGSVDEQFF.

V gene TRBV9 combines with J gene TRBJ2-7; D might be TRBD2 (6 bases). The CDR3 is made up of 13 amino acids. V was clipped by 5 bases and J by 2 bases, with 11 bases between them. CDR1 and CDR2 (germline): SGDLS, YYNGEE. CDR3 DNA sequence: TGTGCCAGCAGTAGCGGAAATCCCTACGAGCAGTACTTC. Amino acids: CASSSGNPYEQYF.

This sequence joins TRBV18 and TRBJ2-7; 7 positions match TRBD1. Germline loops: CDR1 KGHSH, CDR2 LQKENI. The CDR3 loop spans 14 amino acids. Trimming removed 6 bases from V and 7 bases from J; junction bases left unmatched: 12. Here the CDR3 reads CASSQGQSTGEQYF. CDR3 DNA: TGTGCCAGCTCCCAGGGACAGTCCACCGGAGAGCAGTACTTC. The full variable domain, rest sourced from reference TRBV18 and TRBJ2-7, is NAGVMQNPRHLVRRRGQEARLRCSPMKGHSHVYWYRQLPEEGLKFMVYLQKENIIDESGMPKERFSAEFPKEGPSILRIQQVVRGDSAAYFCASSQGQSTGEQYFGPGTRLTVT.

The chain carries TRBV5-1 and TRBJ2-1; 9 bases line up with TRBD1. Germline V gene data show CDR1 as SGHRS and CDR2 as YFSETQ. This CDR3 is built from 13 residues. Trimming cost V 4 bases and J 7 bases; bases outside gene matches: 3. The CDR3 nucleotides are TGCGCCAGCAGCCCTGGACAGGGGAATGAGCAGTTCTTC. Amino acids: CASSPGQGNEQFF.

CDR3 amino acids: CASSLVGLAGVEETQYF. CDR3 nucleotide sequence: TGTGCCAGCAGCTTAGTTGGTCTAGCGGGAGTGGAAGAGACCCAGTACTTC. The rearrangement uses TRBV7-2 and TRBJ2-5; 10 bases line up with TRBD2. Germline V CDR1 and CDR2: SGHTA, FQGNSA. The junction had 8 bases not matched to a gene; V was cut back by 1 base and J by 3 bases. The CDR3 covers 17 residues.

This chain connects TRBV10-3 to TRBJ1-4; weak D call: TRBD1 (5 bases). V lost 9 bases and J lost 3, with 11 bases in between. The germline V gene encodes CDR1 ENHRY and CDR2 SYGVKD. This CDR3 spans 13 amino acids. The CDR3 DNA follows: TGTGCCATACAGGATAGGGCTAATGAAAAACTGTTTTTT. This codes for CAIQDRANEKLFF.

This clone was recorded once. This chain joins TRBV11-3 and TRBJ2-2; 9 nucleotides line up with TRBD1. V was clipped by 5 bases and J by 7 bases; unmatched bases: 2. The CDR3 is 13 amino acids. The germline V gene has CDR1 SGHNT and CDR2 YENEEA. The CDR3 nucleotides read TGTGCCAGCAGCCCGGGACAGGGCGGGGAGCTGTTTTTT. This translates into CASSPGQGGELFF.

The V gene is TRBV4-2, the J gene TRBJ1-5, with 7 nucleotides matching TRBD1. Losses at the gene ends were 4 bases for V and 4 bases for J; bases not matched to a gene: 7. The germline V gene encodes CDR1 LGHNA and CDR2 YNFKEQ. The CDR3 has 15 amino acids. The CDR3 loop is CASSPTGIQNQPQHF. Here the CDR3 DNA reads TGTGCCAGCAGCCCGACAGGGATTCAAAATCAGCCCCAGCATTTT.

The rearrangement uses TRBV28 and TRBJ1-5; the D is unclear. Trimming shortened V by 10 bases and J by 4 bases, and 14 bases separated the two germline ends. The length of the CDR3 is 13 residues. CDR1 and CDR2 from the germline V gene are MDHEN and SYDVKM. CDR3 DNA sequence: TGTGCCACCCACTCACAGAGAAATCAGCCCCAGCATTTT. It encodes CATHSQRNQPQHF.

The rearrangement uses TRBV19 and TRBJ2-1, with 8 bases identical to TRBD2. This CDR3 region has 15 residues. V shed 5 bases and J 5 bases; nucleotides not matched to a gene: 8. CDR1 is LNHDA, CDR2 SQIVND, per germline (reference sequence). For the CDR3, the DNA is TGTGCCAGTAGTGCCCGACTAGCGATAAACAATGAGCAGTTCTTC. Translation: CASSARLAINNEQFF.

The chain carries TRBV27 and TRBJ2-1; 7 nucleotides match TRBD1. V gave up 6 bases and J gave up 6 bases; unmatched junction bases: 11. Germline CDR1 MNHEY, CDR2 SMNVEV (reference sequence). The CDR3 contains 15 residues. CDR3 coding DNA: TGTGCCAGCAGCCGCGCCGGGACAGCGAGCAATGAGCAGTTCTTC. It yields the protein CASSRAGTASNEQFF.